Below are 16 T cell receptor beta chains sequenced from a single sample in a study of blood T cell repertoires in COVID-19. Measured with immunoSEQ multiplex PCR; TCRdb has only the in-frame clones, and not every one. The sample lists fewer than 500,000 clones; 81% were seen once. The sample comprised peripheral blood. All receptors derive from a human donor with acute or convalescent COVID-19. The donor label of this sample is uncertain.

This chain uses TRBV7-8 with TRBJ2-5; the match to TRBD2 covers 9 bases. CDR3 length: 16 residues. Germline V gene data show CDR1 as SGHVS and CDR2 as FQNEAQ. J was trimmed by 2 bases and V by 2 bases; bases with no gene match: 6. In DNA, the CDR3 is TGTGCCAGCAGCTTATCGGGTAGCGGGGGACAAGAGACCCAGTACTTC. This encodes CASSLSGSGGQETQYF.

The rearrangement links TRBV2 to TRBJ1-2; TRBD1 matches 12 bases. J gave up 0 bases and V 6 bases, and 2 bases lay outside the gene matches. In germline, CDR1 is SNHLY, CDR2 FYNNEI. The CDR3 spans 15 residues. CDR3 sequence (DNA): TGTGCCAGCAGGGGACAGGGGGCGGCTAACTATGGCTACACCTTC. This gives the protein CASRGQGAANYGYTF.

In DNA form, the CDR3 reads TGTGCCAGCAGCTTGGACAGGGGAAAAGAGACCCAGTACTTC. Protein sequence: CASSLDRGKETQYF. The chain employs TRBV7-9 and TRBJ2-5; 9 bases agree with TRBD1. The CDR3 runs 14 residues. V lost 3 bases, J lost 3 bases, and 2 bases stayed unmatched. The germline CDR1 and CDR2 sequences are SEHNR and FQNEAQ (reference sequence).

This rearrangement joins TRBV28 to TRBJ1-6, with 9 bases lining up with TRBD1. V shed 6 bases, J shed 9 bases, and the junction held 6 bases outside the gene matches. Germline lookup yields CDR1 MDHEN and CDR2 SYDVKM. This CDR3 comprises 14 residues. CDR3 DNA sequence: TGTGCCAGCAGACCGGGACAGGGTGGTTCACCCCTCCACTTT. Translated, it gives CASRPGQGGSPLHF.

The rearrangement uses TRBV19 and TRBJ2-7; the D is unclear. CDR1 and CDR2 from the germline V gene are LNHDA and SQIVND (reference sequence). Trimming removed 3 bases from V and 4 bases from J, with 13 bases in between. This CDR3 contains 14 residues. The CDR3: CASSIGLSRYEQYF. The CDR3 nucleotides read TGTGCCAGTAGTATTGGTCTGAGCCGGTACGAGCAGTACTTC.

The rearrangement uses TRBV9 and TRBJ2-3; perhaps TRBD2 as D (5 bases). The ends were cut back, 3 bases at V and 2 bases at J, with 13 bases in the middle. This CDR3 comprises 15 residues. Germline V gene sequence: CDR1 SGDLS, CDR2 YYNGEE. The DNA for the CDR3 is TGTGCCAGCAGCGCCTCAGGTCGGGACACAGATACGCAGTATTTT. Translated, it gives CASSASGRDTDTQYF.

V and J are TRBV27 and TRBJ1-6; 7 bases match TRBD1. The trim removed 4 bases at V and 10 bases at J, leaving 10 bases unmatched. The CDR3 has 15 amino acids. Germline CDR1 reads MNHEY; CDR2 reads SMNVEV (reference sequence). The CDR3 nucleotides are TGTGCCAGCAGTTCCCCTGGACAGGTTGGGTCACCCCTCCACTTT. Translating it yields CASSSPGQVGSPLHF.

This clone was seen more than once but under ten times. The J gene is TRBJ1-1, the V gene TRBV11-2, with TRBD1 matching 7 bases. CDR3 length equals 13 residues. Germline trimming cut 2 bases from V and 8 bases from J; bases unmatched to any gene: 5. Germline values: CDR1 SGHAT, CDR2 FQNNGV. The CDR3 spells CASSLTDRREAFF. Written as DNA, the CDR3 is TGTGCCAGCAGCTTAACGGACAGGCGCGAAGCTTTCTTT.

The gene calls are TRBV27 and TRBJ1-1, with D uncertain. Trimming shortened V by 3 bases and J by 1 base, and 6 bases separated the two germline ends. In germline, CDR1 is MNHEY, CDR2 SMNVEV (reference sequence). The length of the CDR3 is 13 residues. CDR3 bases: TGTGCCAGCAGTTTGGCCAGGAACACTGAAGCTTTCTTT. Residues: CASSLARNTEAFF.

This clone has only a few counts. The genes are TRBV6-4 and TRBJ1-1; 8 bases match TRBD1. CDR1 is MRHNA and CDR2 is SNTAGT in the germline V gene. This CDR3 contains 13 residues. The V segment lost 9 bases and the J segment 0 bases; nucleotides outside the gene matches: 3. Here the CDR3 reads CASSRGLNTEAFF. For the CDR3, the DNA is TGTGCCAGTAGCAGGGGGCTGAACACTGAAGCTTTCTTT.

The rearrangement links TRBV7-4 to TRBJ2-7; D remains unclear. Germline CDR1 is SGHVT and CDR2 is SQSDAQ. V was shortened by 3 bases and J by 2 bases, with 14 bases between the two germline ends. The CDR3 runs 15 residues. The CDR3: CASSFQELAPYEQYF. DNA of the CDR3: TGTGCCAGCAGCTTTCAGGAATTGGCTCCCTACGAGCAGTACTTC. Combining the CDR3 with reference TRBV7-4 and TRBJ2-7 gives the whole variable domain GAGVSQSPRYKVAKRGRDVALRCDSISGHVTLYWYRQTLGQGSEVLTYSQSDAQRDKSGRPSGRFSAERPERSVSTLKIQRTEQGDSAVYLCASSFQELAPYEQYFGPGTRLTVT.

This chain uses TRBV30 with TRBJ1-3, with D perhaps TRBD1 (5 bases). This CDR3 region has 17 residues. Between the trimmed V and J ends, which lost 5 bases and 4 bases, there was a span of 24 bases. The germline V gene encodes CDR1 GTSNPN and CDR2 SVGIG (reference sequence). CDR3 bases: TGTGCCTGGCAAAGAGTTACCGGGACTACTTCGGGAAACACCATATATTTT. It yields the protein CAWQRVTGTTSGNTIYF.

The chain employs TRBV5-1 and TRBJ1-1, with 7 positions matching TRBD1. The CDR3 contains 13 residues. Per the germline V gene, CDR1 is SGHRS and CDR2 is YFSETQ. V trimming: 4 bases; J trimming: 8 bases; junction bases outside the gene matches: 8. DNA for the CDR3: TGCGCCAGCAGCCAGGGACAGAACTCAGAAGCTTTCTTT. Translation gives CASSQGQNSEAFF.

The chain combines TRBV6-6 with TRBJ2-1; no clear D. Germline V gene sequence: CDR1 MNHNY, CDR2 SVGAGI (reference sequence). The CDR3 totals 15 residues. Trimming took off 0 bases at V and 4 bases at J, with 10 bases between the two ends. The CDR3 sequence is CASSYSLVSYNEQFF. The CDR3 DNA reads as TGTGCCAGCAGTTACTCCCTTGTTAGTTACAATGAGCAGTTCTTC.

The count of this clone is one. Written as DNA, the CDR3 is TGTGCCAGCAGTTTAGGGGGGCGGAATGAGCAGTTCTTC. It specifies CASSLGGRNEQFF. The chain joins TRBV12-3 or TRBV12-4 to TRBJ2-1, with D possibly matching TRBD1 (6 bases). There are 13 residues in the CDR3. V lost 1 base and J lost 7, with 8 bases in between.

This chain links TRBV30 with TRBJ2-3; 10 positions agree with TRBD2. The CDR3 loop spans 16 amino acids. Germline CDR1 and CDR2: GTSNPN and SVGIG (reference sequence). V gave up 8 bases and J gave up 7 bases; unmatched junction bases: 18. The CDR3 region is CATRGASGGPRYTQYF. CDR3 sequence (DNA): TGTGCCACCCGTGGGGCTAGCGGGGGCCCAAGATATACGCAGTATTTT.